Following are 28 T cell receptor beta chains from one sample sequenced in a study of blood T cell repertoires in COVID-19. Profiled with immunoSEQ multiplex PCR; TCRdb holds only in-frame clones, not every one. The sample includes about 190,000 clones, almost 80% of them seen just once. Sample: PBMCs or T cells enriched from blood (not recorded which). The receptors stem from a woman between 45 and 65 years old who had recovered from COVID-19.

This clone was seen more than once but under ten times. The CDR3 DNA reads TGTGCCAGCAGTGGACAGGGGGCGCAGAGGACTGAAGCTTTCTTT. This encodes CASSGQGAQRTEAFF. The genes are TRBV27 and TRBJ1-1; 11 nucleotides match TRBD1. The CDR3 sequence is 15 residues long. The germline gives CDR1 MNHEY, CDR2 SMNVEV (reference sequence). Germline trimming cut 5 bases from V and 5 bases from J; bases unmatched to any gene: 7.

The V gene is TRBV15, the J gene TRBJ2-7; 10 bases align to TRBD2. Germline V CDR1 and CDR2: LNHNV, YYDKDF (reference sequence). This CDR3 contains 16 residues. V lost 0 bases and J lost 5; bases outside the gene matches: 7. The CDR3 nucleotides read TGTGCCACCAGCAGAGAGACACTAGCGGGGTTAAACGAGCAGTACTTC. As protein: CATSRETLAGLNEQYF.

The J gene is TRBJ2-2, the V gene TRBV9, with a tentative D call TRBD1 (6 bases). Germline CDR1 SGDLS, CDR2 YYNGEE. V was cut by 0 bases and J by 5 bases, with 11 bases left in between. The CDR3 is made up of 15 amino acids. The DNA for the CDR3 is TGTGCCAGCAGCGTAGGGGGGCGTAGGACCGGGGAGCTGTTTTTT. Amino acid sequence: CASSVGGRRTGELFF. The variable domain in full, completed from reference TRBV9 and TRBJ2-2, reads DSGVTQTPKHLITATGQRVTLRCSPRSGDLSVYWYQQSLDQGLQFLIQYYNGEERAKGNILERFSAQQFPDLHSELNLSSLELGDSALYFCASSVGGRRTGELFFGEGSRLTVL.

The chain employs TRBV6-5 and TRBJ2-3; TRBD2 might be the D (6 bases). Germline lookup yields CDR1 MNHEY and CDR2 SVGAGI. Trimming shortened V by 1 base and J by 4 bases, and 9 bases separated the two germline ends. The CDR3 sequence is 14 residues long. As DNA, the CDR3 is TGTGCCAGCAGTTACTTTGGAGGGCCAGATACGCAGTATTTT. Translation: CASSYFGGPDTQYF.

J is TRBJ2-1 and V is TRBV6-2 or TRBV6-3; the D is unclear. Per the germline V gene, CDR1 is MNHEY and CDR2 is SVGEGT. Trimming took 4 bases from V and 4 from J, leaving 8 bases between them. The CDR3 totals 13 residues. This chain's CDR3 is CASSSTPYNEQFF. The DNA for the CDR3 is TGTGCCAGCAGTTCGACACCGTACAATGAGCAGTTCTTC.

This chain uses TRBV18 with TRBJ1-4; D is unresolved. V lost 2 bases, J lost 8 bases, and 15 bases lay in between. Per germline, CDR1 KGHSH and CDR2 LQKENI. This CDR3 has 15 residues. Written as DNA, the CDR3 is TGTGCCAGCTCACCAGCAGGTGCTGCCGAGGAAAAACTGTTTTTT. Its protein is CASSPAGAAEEKLFF. The whole variable domain, remainder taken from reference TRBV18 and TRBJ1-4, is NAGVMQNPRHLVRRRGQEARLRCSPMKGHSHVYWYRQLPEEGLKFMVYLQKENIIDESGMPKERFSAEFPKEGPSILRIQQVVRGDSAAYFCASSPAGAAEEKLFFGSGTQLSVL.

V is TRBV29-1 and J is TRBJ1-4, with TRBD1 matching 11 bases. The CDR3 extends over 14 amino acids. Germline V CDR1 and CDR2: SQVTM, ANQGSEA. Trimming removed 7 bases from V and 6 bases from J; junction bases left unmatched: 7. CDR3 sequence: CSAGQGARDEKLFF. CDR3 in DNA: TGCAGCGCAGGACAGGGGGCGAGGGATGAAAAACTGTTTTTT.

The V and J genes are TRBV10-3 and TRBJ2-7; 10 bases are shared with TRBD1. This CDR3 spans 14 amino acids. Germline V gives CDR1 ENHRY, CDR2 SYGVKD. V trimming: 4 bases; J trimming: 6 bases; junction bases outside the gene matches: 6. The CDR3 nucleotides read TGTGCCATCAGTGGACAGGGGGCGCTTGTCGAGCAGTACTTC. Its protein product is CAISGQGALVEQYF.

The gene calls are TRBV5-1 and TRBJ2-3; 7 bases line up with TRBD1. The CDR3 sequence is 16 residues long. The J segment lost 6 bases and the V segment lost 1 base, leaving 11 bases of the junction unmatched. Germline assignment: CDR1 SGHRS and CDR2 YFSETQ. The CDR3 protein is CASSLWVTGAGDTQYF. CDR3 sequence (DNA): TGCGCCAGCAGCTTGTGGGTAACAGGGGCCGGGGATACGCAGTATTTT.

V and J are TRBV28 and TRBJ2-1; 15 bases line up with TRBD2. Losses at the gene ends were 5 bases for V and 5 bases for J; bases not matched to a gene: 7. CDR1 and CDR2 (germline): MDHEN, SYDVKM. This CDR3 comprises 17 residues. CDR3: CASSRTSGRGPDNEQFF. The DNA for the CDR3 is TGTGCCAGCAGTCGGACTAGCGGGAGGGGACCCGACAATGAGCAGTTCTTC.

The V and J genes are TRBV9 and TRBJ1-1; D uncertain. The CDR3 runs to 14 residues. Germline CDR1 SGDLS, CDR2 YYNGEE. The ends were cut back, 0 bases at V and 1 base at J, with 7 bases in the middle. The CDR3 DNA sequence: TGTGCCAGCAGCGTAGTGGCAGGGAACACTGAAGCTTTCTTT. It encodes CASSVVAGNTEAFF.

V is TRBV7-9 and J is TRBJ2-1; the D gene is possibly TRBD1 (6 bases). The germline V and J ends were trimmed by 3 bases and 6 bases, with 12 bases remaining between them. CDR3 size: 14 residues. Per the germline V gene, CDR1 is SEHNR and CDR2 is FQNEAQ (reference sequence). CDR3 loop: CASSFDRSLNEQFF. The CDR3 region has the DNA TGTGCCAGCAGCTTCGACAGGTCCCTCAATGAGCAGTTCTTC.

There are a few counts of this clone. V is TRBV19 and J is TRBJ2-7; weak D call: TRBD2 (6 bases). Germline assignment: CDR1 LNHDA and CDR2 SQIVND (reference sequence). This CDR3 is 19 amino acids long. Trimming pared 3 bases from V and 5 bases from J, leaving 29 bases between. The CDR3 DNA reads as TGTGCCAGTAGTATTAAGGGAGTGACTAGGGGCACCCTCGTTAACGAGCAGTACTTC. The encoded protein is CASSIKGVTRGTLVNEQYF.

This clone was picked up one time. The chain carries TRBV5-1 and TRBJ2-1; 10 bases are a match to TRBD2. The V gene end was trimmed by 4 bases and the J gene end by 4 bases; junction bases not matched to a gene: 8. Germline V gene data show CDR1 as SGHRS and CDR2 as YFSETQ. This CDR3 has 16 residues. DNA of the CDR3: TGCGCCAGCAGCCTCCATACTAGCGGGATGTACAATGAGCAGTTCTTC. Residues: CASSLHTSGMYNEQFF.

The V and J genes are TRBV20-1 and TRBJ1-6; no firm D call. Germline V lookup: CDR1 DFQATT, CDR2 SNEGSKA (reference sequence). The CDR3 has 13 amino acids. Trimming cost V 3 bases and J 10 bases, with 13 bases left between them. CDR3 residues: CSASVGGGSPLHF. The CDR3 DNA sequence: TGCAGTGCTAGTGTTGGAGGAGGGTCACCCCTCCACTTT.

The chain has TRBV6-5 and TRBJ2-3; TRBD2 aligns across 11 bases. From germline, CDR1 is MNHEY and CDR2 SVGAGI. V shed 2 bases and J 6 bases; nucleotides not matched to a gene: 7. The CDR3 is made up of 16 amino acids. For the CDR3, the DNA is TGTGCCAGCAGTTACAAACCTAGCGGGGGGTCGGATACGCAGTATTTT. It specifies CASSYKPSGGSDTQYF.

The V gene is TRBV10-3, the J gene TRBJ1-5; 7 bases are a match to TRBD1. The CDR3 loop spans 14 amino acids. Germline trimming cut 7 bases from V and 4 bases from J; bases unmatched to any gene: 7. The V gene's germline CDR1 is ENHRY and CDR2 SYGVKD. The CDR3 protein is CAIKGPGGNQPQHF. DNA of the CDR3: TGTGCCATCAAGGGGCCAGGGGGTAATCAGCCCCAGCATTTT.

This sequence joins TRBV25-1 and TRBJ1-1, with 9 positions matching TRBD1. The CDR3 has 14 residues. V lost 8 bases, J lost 7 bases, and 11 bases stayed unmatched. Germline V CDR1 and CDR2: MGHDK, SYGVNS. As DNA, the CDR3 is TGTGCCAGCGCGAGTGGGACAGGGAGGGGTGAAGCTTTCTTT. Amino acid sequence: CASASGTGRGEAFF.

CDR3 amino acids: CASSTGRDVNQYF. In DNA form, the CDR3 reads TGTGCCAGCAGCACCGGGAGGGACGTGAATCAGTACTTC. This rearrangement joins TRBV28 to TRBJ2-7, with TRBD2 matching 8 bases. Germline-derived CDR1 and CDR2 are MDHEN and SYDVKM. The CDR3 has 13 residues. V gave up 6 bases and J gave up 10 bases; unmatched junction bases: 11.

The rearrangement uses TRBV20-1 and TRBJ2-1; TRBD1 matches 8 bases. The V and J ends lost 3 bases and 9 bases, in that order; junction bases with no gene match: 13. Germline V CDR1 and CDR2: DFQATT, SNEGSKA (reference sequence). The CDR3 consists of 15 residues. Here the CDR3 DNA reads TGCAGTGCTAGTCCCGGGACAGGCTTATCTGCTGAGCAGTTCTTC. Protein sequence: CSASPGTGLSAEQFF.

The chain is built from TRBV5-5 and TRBJ1-2; D is possibly TRBD1 (5 bases). The length of the CDR3 is 13 residues. Germline CDR1 and CDR2: SGHKS and YYEKEE (reference sequence). Trimming cost V 4 bases and J 8 bases, with 15 bases left between them. This CDR3 is CASSRDSRNGYTF. CDR3 bases: TGTGCCAGCAGCAGGGACTCGCGGAACGGCTACACCTTC.

This clone has only one observation. The chain links TRBV7-6 to TRBJ1-1; D is ambiguous. CDR3 length equals 15 residues. The V end lost 3 bases, the J end lost 4 bases, and 15 bases lay between the germline ends. The germline V gene encodes CDR1 SGHVS and CDR2 FNYEAQ. The DNA for the CDR3 is TGTGCCAGCAGCTTTGGGGTAGATGGAGGCACTGAAGCTTTCTTT. It is translated as CASSFGVDGGTEAFF.

The chain recombines TRBV3-1 (or the pseudogene TRBV3-2) with TRBJ2-1; 9 bases fit TRBD2. Germline CDR1 reads LGHDT; CDR2 reads YNNKEL (reference sequence). Trimming took 6 bases from V and 7 from J; bases not matched to a gene: 4. The CDR3 is made up of 13 amino acids. CDR3 amino acids: CASSRLAGNEQFF. The DNA for the CDR3 is TGTGCCAGCAGTCGTCTAGCGGGAAATGAGCAGTTCTTC.

The DNA for the CDR3 is TGTGCCAGCTCACGACAGAGTACCCAAGAGACCCAGTACTTC. Its translation: CASSRQSTQETQYF. The rearrangement links TRBV18 to TRBJ2-5; D is perhaps TRBD1 (5 bases). This CDR3 region has 14 residues. Deletions cut 4 bases from V and 1 base from J, with 10 bases between. Germline CDR1 and CDR2: KGHSH and LQKENI.

V gene TRBV10-2 combines with J gene TRBJ2-1; a possible D gene is TRBD2 (5 bases). V was clipped by 2 bases and J by 10 bases, with 15 bases between them. CDR3 length equals 14 residues. Looked up from germline, CDR1 is WSHSY and CDR2 is SAAADI. CDR3 residues: CASSEGLTRKEQFF. The CDR3 nucleotides read TGCGCCAGCAGTGAGGGACTCACCCGGAAGGAGCAGTTCTTC.

The V gene is TRBV24-1, the J gene TRBJ2-3; D perhaps matches TRBD2 (7 bases). With 3 bases removed from V and 5 bases from J, the gap between germline ends came to 23 bases. This CDR3 is 18 amino acids long. CDR1 is KGHDR, CDR2 SFDVKD, per germline. The CDR3 DNA sequence: TGTGCCACCAGTGATAGGGGGGGGGCGTCAGGGAGGATAGATACGCAGTATTTT. Its protein is CATSDRGGASGRIDTQYF.

This clone was seen just once. The chain couples TRBV9 to TRBJ2-3; no clear D. This CDR3 spans 15 amino acids. CDR1 is SGDLS, CDR2 YYNGEE, per germline. The V and J ends lost 0 bases and 0 bases respectively, with 8 bases between them. CDR3 nucleotide sequence: TGTGCCAGCAGCGTAGGTGTTCTGAGCACAGATACGCAGTATTTT. Its translation is CASSVGVLSTDTQYF.

The chain couples TRBV7-2 to TRBJ2-7, with 11 positions matching TRBD2. The CDR3 loop spans 15 amino acids. Germline V CDR1 and CDR2: SGHTA, FQGNSA. V shed 3 bases, J shed 3 bases, and the junction held 4 bases outside the gene matches. CDR3: CASSFPTSGIYEQYF. CDR3 nucleotides: TGTGCCAGCAGCTTTCCGACTAGCGGGATCTACGAGCAGTACTTC.